This TCR beta chain originates from a study of cytomegalovirus exposure and HLA in healthy donors. Study-level findings and limits: It emerged from a later analysis that several of the most significant clusters appeared to be linked to common viral pathogens. The study had only CMV serostatus as immune exposure information. Generally TCR sequences proved uncommon, though certain public TCRs appeared in numerous donors. Follow-up analysis later connected one missense variant in DCLRE1C with trimming of TCR beta V- and J-genes.

A few counts support this clone. The antigen remains undetermined. A multiplex PCR was run with 60 Vbeta primers and 13 Jbeta primers. Using immunoSEQ multiplex PCR, the repertoire was profiled, and TCRdb retains in-frame clones only, with some absent. The table records approximately 220,000 clones, about 75% of them present only once. CDR1 is SGDLS, CDR2 YYNGEE, per germline. V lost 7 bases, J lost 6 bases, and 18 bases lay in between. This CDR3 contains 14 residues. Material: PBMCs. This TCR derives from a man between 18 and 29 years old in good health and CMV-seronegative. The chain uses TRBV9 and TRBJ2-3, with TRBD2 as a possible D gene (6 bases). CDR3 amino acids: CASGGGAIGDTQYF. The CDR3, as DNA: TGTGCCAGCGGAGGAGGGGCGATCGGGGATACGCAGTATTTT.